This T cell receptor beta chain was profiled in a study of OX40 agonist ivuxolimab in advanced cancers. In the study overall: Patients received the agonistic anti-OX40 (CD134) antibody ivuxolimab. In three patients, partial responses were observed, one with hepatocellular carcinoma and two with cutaneous melanoma. Study observations and caveats: CD4+ and CD8+ T cells in blood underwent clonal expansion by week 6 at 0.1 to 3.0 mg/kg.

Worth noting for this clone: Its antigen is still unknown.

V shed 5 bases and J shed 2 bases, with 16 bases lying between them. The germline gives CDR1 MDHEN, CDR2 SYDVKM. There are 15 residues in the CDR3. The protocol was immunoSEQ multiplex PCR, while the TCRdb copy is restricted to in-frame clones and leaves out a portion. The sample has fewer than 80,000 clones; about 90% are singletons. This sample comprised CD4+ or CD8+ T cells sorted from blood, obtained in a trial of the OX40 agonist ivuxolimab. The J gene is TRBJ2-7, the V gene TRBV28; D gene unclear. This TCR came from an adult with an advanced solid tumor such as melanoma, head and neck, liver or kidney cancer. This CDR3 reads CASSPRTSKAYEQYF. The CDR3 coding sequence is TGTGCCAGCAGTCCCCGGACCTCAAAGGCCTACGAGCAGTACTTC.